Shown below are 27 T cell receptor beta chains from a single sample sequenced in a study of T cell responses to AZD1222 COVID-19 vaccine. Assay: immunoSEQ multiplex PCR; the TCRdb copy retains only in-frame clones and omits some. Among 100,000 to 150,000 clones listed, about 85% were seen once. The sample was peripheral blood, taken on day 0 of AZD1222 vaccination. The receptor set was obtained from an adult in good health.

The chain has TRBV30 and TRBJ2-2; TRBD1 agrees at 9 bases. V lost 5 bases to trimming and J lost 3 bases; unmatched junction nucleotides: 10. The CDR3 extends over 16 amino acids. Germline V gene lookup returns CDR1 GTSNPN and CDR2 SVGIG (reference sequence). The CDR3 DNA is TGTGCCTGGGACCCTACGAGACAGGGGGACACCGGGGAGCTGTTTTTT. It translates to CAWDPTRQGDTGELFF.

The V call is TRBV7-2, the J call TRBJ1-5; 7 bases align to TRBD1. V lost 3 bases to trimming and J lost 3 bases; unmatched junction nucleotides: 8. Germline CDR1 reads SGHTA; CDR2 reads FQGNSA. The CDR3 sequence is 16 residues long. As DNA, the CDR3 is TGTGCCAGCAGCTTGGGTGCGGGACAGTTCAATCAGCCCCAGCATTTT. As protein: CASSLGAGQFNQPQHF.

V gene TRBV28 combines with J gene TRBJ1-5; D unclear. Looked up from germline, CDR1 is MDHEN and CDR2 is SYDVKM. There are 14 residues in the CDR3. V was trimmed by 6 bases and J by 0 bases, leaving 9 bases between them. CDR3 sequence: CASRVGVSNQPQHF. In DNA, the CDR3 is TGTGCCAGCAGAGTAGGAGTTAGCAATCAGCCCCAGCATTTT.

The chain carries TRBV2 and TRBJ2-7, with 9 bases lining up with TRBD1. Germline V lookup: CDR1 SNHLY, CDR2 FYNNEI. Germline trimming cut 11 bases from V and 4 bases from J; bases unmatched to any gene: 3. The CDR3 length is 11 residues. CDR3 bases: TGTGCCGCAGGACAGGGGTACGAGCAGTACTTC. It yields the protein CAAGQGYEQYF.

This clone was detected only once. J is TRBJ2-5 and V is TRBV7-2; 7 positions agree with TRBD1. The junction had 2 bases not matched to a gene; V was cut back by 5 bases and J by 2 bases. The CDR3 extends over 13 amino acids. CDR1 and CDR2 (germline): SGHTA, FQGNSA. DNA of the CDR3: TGTGCCAGCAGCCGACAGGGACAAGAGACCCAGTACTTC. This sequence encodes CASSRQGQETQYF.

The rearrangement joins TRBV30 to TRBJ1-2; D call uncertain. The CDR3 is made up of 14 amino acids. The V gene lost 3 bases and the J gene lost 0 bases, with 11 bases spanning the gap. Per germline, CDR1 GTSNPN and CDR2 SVGIG (reference sequence). The CDR3 DNA sequence: TGTGCCTGGAGGGACTTATGGACTAACTATGGCTACACCTTC. Amino acids: CAWRDLWTNYGYTF.

This clone was seen only a few times. The chain uses TRBV7-9 and TRBJ2-2, with D tentatively TRBD1 or TRBD2 (6 bases each). The CDR3 sequence is 14 residues long. Trimming left V 5 bases short and J 7 bases short, with 14 bases between. Germline V lookup: CDR1 SEHNR, CDR2 FQNEAQ (reference sequence). The CDR3: CASSHRGTLGELFF. The CDR3 DNA reads as TGTGCCAGCAGCCATAGGGGGACTCTCGGGGAGCTGTTTTTT. Full variable domain (missing parts from reference TRBV7-9 and TRBJ2-2): DTGVSQNPRHKITKRGQNVTFRCDPISEHNRLYWYRQTLGQGPEFLTYFQNEAQLEKSRLLSDRFSAERPKGSFSTLEIQRTEQGDSAMYLCASSHRGTLGELFFGEGSRLTVL.

The rearrangement uses TRBV6-5 and TRBJ1-1, with D possibly TRBD1 on 6 matching bases. In germline, CDR1 is MNHEY, CDR2 SVGAGI. This CDR3 comprises 15 residues. The V and J ends lost 0 bases and 6 bases respectively, with 14 bases between them. CDR3 sequence (DNA): TGTGCCAGCAGTTACTCGCCAGGGGTTATCCCTGAAGCTTTCTTT. Translating it yields CASSYSPGVIPEAFF.

This clone was observed a single time. The J gene is TRBJ1-2, the V gene TRBV19; TRBD1 is a possible D gene (6 bases). Trimming cost V 5 bases and J 7 bases, with 14 bases left between them. The CDR3 sequence is 13 residues long. CDR1 is LNHDA, CDR2 SQIVND, per germline (reference sequence). CDR3 nucleotides: TGTGCCAGTAGTCGCCGACAGGATTCTGGCTACACCTTC. Encoded protein: CASSRRQDSGYTF.

This rearrangement joins TRBV25-1 to TRBJ1-5, with TRBD1 as a possible D gene (6 bases). CDR3 length equals 13 residues. CDR1 and CDR2 from the germline V gene are MGHDK and SYGVNS. V dropped 5 bases and J dropped 4 bases, with 9 bases sitting between them. CDR3 protein: CASSLTGNQPQHF. DNA of the CDR3: TGTGCCAGCAGTTTAACAGGGAATCAGCCCCAGCATTTT.

This sequence joins TRBV5-1 and TRBJ1-1; no firm D call. Trimming shortened V by 1 base and J by 1 base, and 8 bases separated the two germline ends. The CDR3 length is 14 residues. Germline CDR1 reads SGHRS; CDR2 reads YFSETQ. Written as DNA, the CDR3 is TGCGCCAGCAGCTTGTCTCAACCGAACACTGAAGCTTTCTTT. Protein sequence: CASSLSQPNTEAFF.

The gene calls are TRBV15 and TRBJ1-3; 10 nucleotides line up with TRBD1. Unmatched junction bases numbered 3, after V lost 5 bases and J lost 2 bases. CDR1 is LNHNV and CDR2 is YYDKDF in the germline V gene (reference sequence). The CDR3 loop spans 15 amino acids. The CDR3 region is CATSWGQGPGNTIYF. CDR3 nucleotides: TGTGCCACCAGCTGGGGACAGGGGCCTGGAAACACCATATATTTT. The entire variable domain, with the rest obtained from reference TRBV15 and TRBJ1-3, is as follows: DAMVIQNPRYQVTQFGKPVTLSCSQTLNHNVMYWYQQKSSQAPKLLFHYYDKDFNNEADTPDNFQSRRPNTSFCFLDIRSPGLGDTAMYLCATSWGQGPGNTIYFGEGSWLTVV.

The chain combines TRBV19 with TRBJ1-1; maybe TRBD1 (5 bases). The CDR3 consists of 15 residues. V was pared by 6 bases and J by 0 bases, with 14 bases between. Germline V gene lookup returns CDR1 LNHDA and CDR2 SQIVND (reference sequence). CDR3 sequence: CASSRQRGMNTEAFF. CDR3 sequence (DNA): TGTGCCAGTAGCCGCCAAAGGGGCATGAACACTGAAGCTTTCTTT. The full variable domain, its missing parts supplied by reference TRBV19 and TRBJ1-1, is DGGITQSPKYLFRKEGQNVTLSCEQNLNHDAMYWYRQDPGQGLRLIYYSQIVNDFQKGDIAEGYSVSREKKESFPLTVTSAQKNPTAFYLCASSRQRGMNTEAFFGQGTRLTVV.

CDR3 sequence reads: CASSLELGRGSYEQYF. CDR3 sequence (DNA): TGTGCCAGCAGCTTAGAGTTAGGCAGGGGGTCCTACGAGCAGTACTTC. The gene calls are TRBV11-2 and TRBJ2-7; TRBD1 matches 7 bases. Germline V CDR1 and CDR2: SGHAT, FQNNGV. The CDR3 extends over 16 amino acids. V trimming: 0 bases; J trimming: 1 base; junction bases outside the gene matches: 6. Supplemented by reference TRBV11-2 and TRBJ2-7, the full variable domain reads EAGVAQSPRYKIIEKRQSVAFWCNPISGHATLYWYQQILGQGPKLLIQFQNNGVVDDSQLPKDRFSAERLKGVDSTLKIQPAKLEDSAVYLCASSLELGRGSYEQYFGPGTRLTVT.

V gene TRBV12-3 or TRBV12-4 combines with J gene TRBJ2-7; 9 nucleotides match TRBD1. V lost 4 bases, J lost 9 bases, and 7 bases stayed unmatched. The CDR3 contains 13 residues. CDR3 sequence (DNA): TGTGCCAGCAGTTCGCCACCGGGACAGGGGCAGTACTTC. Translating gives CASSSPPGQGQYF.

J is TRBJ2-7 and V is TRBV10-3, with 10 bases fitting TRBD2. Looked up from germline, CDR1 is ENHRY and CDR2 is SYGVKD. Trimming cost V 6 bases and J 6 bases; bases outside gene matches: 20. The CDR3 contains 18 residues. The chain's CDR3 is CAISRGATSGRLSPEQYF. DNA of the CDR3: TGTGCCATCAGCCGAGGGGCGACTAGCGGGCGACTCTCTCCCGAGCAGTACTTC.

The V call is TRBV25-1, the J call TRBJ2-7, with 8 bases identical to TRBD2. CDR3 length: 14 residues. CDR1 and CDR2 from the germline V gene are MGHDK and SYGVNS. The V and J ends lost 9 bases and 2 bases, in that order; junction bases with no gene match: 9. CDR3 in amino acids: CASALPGGAYEQYF. In nucleotides, the CDR3 is TGTGCCAGTGCCCTACCCGGGGGGGCCTACGAGCAGTACTTC.

This chain connects TRBV19 to TRBJ1-4; D might be TRBD1 (6 bases). CDR1 is LNHDA, CDR2 SQIVND, per germline (reference sequence). This CDR3 contains 15 residues. Trimming cost V 3 bases and J 3 bases, with 11 bases left between them. The chain's CDR3 is CASSIDRIANEKLFF. The CDR3 DNA reads TGTGCCAGTAGTATCGACAGGATCGCTAATGAAAAACTGTTTTTT.

V is TRBV6-1 and J is TRBJ1-5; weak D call: TRBD1 (5 bases). The CDR3 runs to 15 residues. The V end was cut by 3 bases, the J end by 2 bases, with 11 bases between. From germline, CDR1 is MNHNS and CDR2 SASEGT. CDR3 in DNA: TGTGCCAGCAGTGAGGCAGGGAGAGGCAATCAGCCCCAGCATTTT. It is translated as CASSEAGRGNQPQHF.

The rearrangement joins TRBV7-9 to TRBJ1-4; D remains ambiguous. From germline, CDR1 is SEHNR and CDR2 FQNEAQ (reference sequence). The CDR3 is 16 amino acids. The V gene lost 2 bases and the J gene lost 0 bases, with 10 bases spanning the gap. Here the CDR3 DNA reads TGTGCCAGCAGCTTACTCTCATGGGCAACTAATGAAAAACTGTTTTTT. It specifies CASSLLSWATNEKLFF.

This clone occurred a few times. The rearrangement uses TRBV5-8 and TRBJ1-1, with TRBD1 identical over 8 bases. The V segment lost 1 base and the J segment 11 bases; nucleotides outside the gene matches: 7. CDR1 and CDR2 from the germline V gene are SGHTS and YDEGEE. The CDR3 runs to 13 residues. Here the CDR3 DNA reads TGTGCCAGCAGCTTGCAGGGGGCTAGTGGGGCTTTCTTT. This gives the protein CASSLQGASGAFF.

This chain joins TRBV2 and TRBJ2-2; possibly TRBD1 for D (6 bases). This CDR3 is built from 15 residues. CDR1 SNHLY and CDR2 FYNNEI come from the germline V gene. Trimming stripped 6 bases from V and 4 bases from J, with 15 bases between. Here the CDR3 DNA reads TGTGCCAGCAGACCCCAACTAGGGGGCACCGGGGAGCTGTTTTTT. It is translated as CASRPQLGGTGELFF.

This chain links TRBV9 with TRBJ2-7, with 8 bases fitting TRBD1. Looked up from germline, CDR1 is SGDLS and CDR2 is YYNGEE. Trimming removed 4 bases from V and 5 bases from J; junction bases left unmatched: 14. The CDR3 extends over 16 amino acids. In DNA form, the CDR3 reads TGTGCCAGCAGCCCAGATCGAACCCAGGGGGCCCACGAGCAGTACTTC. Its translation: CASSPDRTQGAHEQYF.

V gene TRBV5-1 combines with J gene TRBJ1-3; 7 positions agree with TRBD1. The V segment lost 3 bases and the J segment 0 bases; nucleotides outside the gene matches: 3. CDR1 is SGHRS, CDR2 YFSETQ, per germline. The CDR3 loop spans 15 amino acids. The CDR3 sequence is CASSYGQVSGNTIYF. The CDR3 DNA reads TGCGCCAGCAGCTACGGACAGGTCTCTGGAAACACCATATATTTT.

V usage is TRBV6-5 and J usage is TRBJ2-7; possibly TRBD1 or TRBD2 for D (5 bases each). The germline gives CDR1 MNHEY, CDR2 SVGAGI. V dropped 6 bases and J dropped 5 bases, with 11 bases sitting between them. CDR3 length: 12 residues. Written as DNA, the CDR3 is TGTGCCAGCAGCCCACGGGGCAACGAGCAGTACTTC. Its protein is CASSPRGNEQYF.

This clone was counted a single time. The CDR3 coding sequence is TGTGCCATCAGTGAAGAGGTAGCGGGGGCCTCAGGGGATACGCAGTATTTT. This gives the protein CAISEEVAGASGDTQYF. This rearrangement joins TRBV10-3 to TRBJ2-3, with TRBD2 matching over 9 bases. Germline V CDR1 and CDR2: ENHRY, SYGVKD. J lost 6 bases, V lost 3 bases, and 13 bases had no gene match. There are 17 residues in the CDR3.

The chain is built from TRBV10-3 and TRBJ1-1; 8 positions agree with TRBD1. The CDR3 is 13 residues long. J was trimmed by 6 bases and V by 5 bases; bases with no gene match: 5. Germline loops: CDR1 ENHRY, CDR2 SYGVKD. DNA of the CDR3: TGTGCCATCAGTCACGGACAGGGCGCTGAAGCTTTCTTT. This codes for CAISHGQGAEAFF.